The T cell receptor beta chain described here comes from a study of blood T cell repertoires in COVID-19. Whole-study context: Material from acute and convalescent COVID-19 was sourced from the United States, Italy and Spain. In each case, the material was cDNA or gDNA derived from T cells, B-cell-depleted T cells, or PBMCs.

In the source study's methods: Amplification from reference gene primers served as the basis for estimated nucleated cell counts. Libraries were prepared by immunoSEQ multiplex PCR; TCRdb keeps only in-frame clonotypes and omits some of them. V and J calls and clone size come straight from that table; D and trimming were deduced from the DNA. In the table there are 40,000 to 55,000 clones, roughly 83% of which are singletons. This clonotype was sampled from a man over 45 with acute or convalescent COVID-19. The sample comprised peripheral blood.

For the CDR3, the DNA is TGCGCCAGCAGTGAGGACAGAGTCCAGCCCCAGCATTTT. Protein product: CASSEDRVQPQHF. The chain uses TRBV10-2 and TRBJ1-5; D may be TRBD1 (5 bases). Deletions cut 2 bases from V and 7 bases from J, with 9 bases between. The CDR3 runs 13 residues. Germline CDR1 and CDR2: WSHSY and SAAADI.